This entry lists 3 T cell receptor beta chains sequenced from one sample in a study of blood T cell repertoires in COVID-19. Clones were sequenced by immunoSEQ multiplex PCR, and TCRdb holds only the in-frame ones, with some missing. The repertoire consists of 70,000 to 95,000 clones, with about 80% occurring once and the leading ten covering approximately 15%. The material sequenced was peripheral blood. The receptors were gathered from a human donor in a cohort sampled during active COVID-19.

This chain joins TRBV11-3 and TRBJ2-1; TRBD2 matches 7 bases. The V and J ends lost 2 bases and 3 bases, in that order; junction bases with no gene match: 7. CDR3 length: 16 amino acids. Germline V gene lookup returns CDR1 SGHNT and CDR2 YENEEA. The CDR3 spells CASSLKAGMIYNEQFF. CDR3 bases: TGTGCCAGCAGCTTAAAAGCGGGAATGATCTACAATGAGCAGTTCTTC.

V gene TRBV6-5 combines with J gene TRBJ1-3, with a possible D match to TRBD1 (5 bases). V was trimmed by 7 bases and J by 0 bases, leaving 13 bases between them. The CDR3 is made up of 15 amino acids. Germline CDR1 reads MNHEY; CDR2 reads SVGAGI. CDR3 protein: CASITDSLSGNTIYF. In DNA form, the CDR3 reads TGTGCCAGCATCACAGACAGCCTCTCTGGAAACACCATATATTTT.

The rearrangement uses TRBV27 and TRBJ1-5; 10 bases are a match to TRBD1. The trim removed 5 bases at V and 1 base at J, leaving 14 bases unmatched. Germline CDR1 is MNHEY and CDR2 is SMNVEV (reference sequence). The CDR3 is 19 residues long. The CDR3 reads CASSLRWDRGSRSNQPQHF. In DNA, the CDR3 is TGTGCCAGCAGTCTTCGCTGGGACAGGGGATCACGGAGCAATCAGCCCCAGCATTTT.